The rows below give T cell receptor beta chains drawn from one sample of a study of T-cell reconstitution after alpha-beta-depleted transplantation in children. TCRdb fed the PCR reads into MiXCR, producing one record per CDR3 protein. There are roughly 500,000 distinct CDR3 sequences in the sample; around 13% occur only once, and about 6% lies in the top ten. The input for sequencing was PBMCs from the stem cell graft donor, taken from the stem cell graft. Receptors originate from a human donor who donated a stem cell graft to a child with combined immunodeficiency. CDR3s include the opening cysteine and the closing phenylalanine or tryptophan. The D gene is left open where the match is weak. A row's size may be missing; if present it is once, few, many or a size class.

J,size,D,V,DNA,CDR3
TRBJ2-1,many,TRBD2,TRBV10-3,TGTGCCATCAGTTACTACCGGGAGGATGAGCAGTTCTTC,CAISYYREDEQFF
TRBJ2-3,few,TRBD1,TRBV29-1,TGCAGCGTTGCGGGACAGGGGGCGGGTAGCACAGATACGCAGTATTTT,CSVAGQGAGSTDTQYF
TRBJ1-2,.,TRBD1,TRBV6-2/TRBV6-3,TGTGCCAGCAGGGGCGGACAGGGGAACTATGGCTACACCTTC,CASRGGQGNYGYTF
TRBJ2-7,.,.,TRBV7-2,TGTGCCAGCAGCTTAGAGACCGAGCAGTACTTC,CASSLETEQYF
TRBJ2-1,many,.,TRBV20-1,TGCAGTGCCCCGCGGGGCTTGTTAATTGGGTTCTTC,CSAPRGLLIGFF
TRBJ2-5,.,.,TRBV9,TGTGCCAGCAGCGTCCGCACCCAGTACTTC,CASSVRTQYF
TRBJ2-2,many,TRBD1,TRBV7-9,TGTGCCAGCAGCTCCCGGACAGGGCTAGCCGGGGAGCTGTTTTTT,CASSSRTGLAGELFF
TRBJ2-5,few,.,TRBV7-7,TGTGCTAGCAGCTTAGACGAGGGATACGGGACCCAGTACTTC,CASSLDEGYGTQYF
TRBJ2-3,.,.,TRBV6-1,TGTGCCAGCAGGTCTAGGACCTCAGATACGCAGTATTTT,CASRSRTSDTQYF
TRBJ2-3,few,TRBD2,TRBV5-1,TGCGCCAGCAGCTTGGAGTTCATCCGGGAGGGCTTGAACACAGATACGCAGTATTTT,CASSLEFIREGLNTDTQYF
TRBJ2-7,few,TRBD1,TRBV27,TGTGCCAGCAGTAGGACAGGGGGGTACTACGAGCAGTACTTC,CASSRTGGYYEQYF
TRBJ2-1,many,.,TRBV29-1,TGCAGCGGTCATAGGCAGGGGTTTTACAATGAGCAGTTCTTC,CSGHRQGFYNEQFF
TRBJ1-2,.,TRBD1,TRBV4-3,TGCGCCAGCAGCCAAGAATTCTTGGACAGGGGTTTTTACGGCTACACCTTC,CASSQEFLDRGFYGYTF
TRBJ1-3,.,.,TRBV4-1,TGCGCCAGCAGCCAAGATCCCGCCGGGCAAGGAAACACCATATATTTT,CASSQDPAGQGNTIYF
TRBJ1-2,.,TRBD1,TRBV6-1,TGTGCCAGCAGCTTCGGACAGGGCCCCTATGGCTACACCTTC,CASSFGQGPYGYTF
TRBJ2-1,few,.,TRBV29-1,TGCAGCGTTGATCAGGATCAGGACAATGAGCAGTTCTTC,CSVDQDQDNEQFF
TRBJ2-1,few,TRBD1,TRBV6-2/TRBV6-3,TGTGCCAGCAGTTACTTCCGGGACAGGGCCTACAATGAGCAGTTCTTC,CASSYFRDRAYNEQFF
TRBJ1-6,many,TRBD1,TRBV6-4,TGTGCCAGCCGCTTCGGACAGGCAAATTCACCCCTCCACTTT,CASRFGQANSPLHF
TRBJ2-5,few,.,TRBV29-1,TGCAGCGTTGAGTGGAGAGGGGAGGAGACCCAGTACTTC,CSVEWRGEETQYF
TRBJ2-3,many,.,TRBV12-3/TRBV12-4,TGTGCCAGCAGTTTAATCAGTGCTAGCACAGATACGCAGTATTTT,CASSLISASTDTQYF
TRBJ2-3,.,TRBD1,TRBV18,TGTGCCAGCTTACTCCGTGGACAGGAAGCCACAGATACGCAGTATTTT,CASLLRGQEATDTQYF
TRBJ2-3,.,.,TRBV10-3,TGTGCCATCAGTGAGGGAGCTAGCCTCGGAGATACGCAGTATTTT,CAISEGASLGDTQYF
TRBJ2-5,few,.,TRBV12-3/TRBV12-4,TGTGCCAGCAGGACTTGGGTTACGGAGACCCAGTACTTC,CASRTWVTETQYF
TRBJ2-1,many,.,TRBV20-1,TGCAGTGCTAGTAAGGCTAGGAAGTTCAATGAGCAGTTCTTC,CSASKARKFNEQFF
TRBJ2-1,.,.,TRBV24-1,TGTGCCACCAGTTATACGCCCGGGAGTTACAATGAGCAGTTCTTC,CATSYTPGSYNEQFF
TRBJ2-7,.,.,TRBV11-2,TGTGCCAGCAGCTCAACAGGCGACAGGGACTACACCTACGAGCAGTACTTC,CASSSTGDRDYTYEQYF
TRBJ2-5,.,TRBD1,TRBV12-3/TRBV12-4,TGTGCCAGCAGCGCACGCGACAGGGGGGGAGAGACCCAGTACTTC,CASSARDRGGETQYF
TRBJ2-1,many,TRBD2,TRBV7-2,TGTGCCAGCAGCTTAAGTAGACTAGCGGGAGTTAATGAGCAGTTCTTC,CASSLSRLAGVNEQFF
TRBJ2-3,.,.,TRBV5-6,TGTGCCAGCAGCTTGACAGGGTTGACAGATACGCAGTATTTT,CASSLTGLTDTQYF
TRBJ2-1,.,TRBD2,TRBV3-1,TGTGCCCTCTGTTTGTCTAGCGGGGAAGGGAACGGCTACAATGAGCAGTTCTTC,CALCLSSGEGNGYNEQFF
TRBJ2-1,.,.,TRBV6-5,TGTGCCAGCCACAGCGGGACAGAAAACAATGAGCAGTTCTTC,CASHSGTENNEQFF